Sequencing of this T cell receptor (beta chain) was carried out in a study of blood T cell repertoires in COVID-19. Study summary: There were acute and convalescent COVID-19 samples, and they came from the United States, Italy and Spain. T cells, B-cell-depleted T cells, or PBMCs provided the cDNA or gDNA that served as material.

With V trimmed by 4 bases and J by 5 bases, 11 bases remained unmatched. The germline CDR1 and CDR2 sequences are SGHRS and YFSETQ. The CDR3 is made up of 15 amino acids. Source study methods: Estimates of nucleated cell counts were drawn from the amplification of reference gene primers. Measured with immunoSEQ multiplex PCR; TCRdb has only the in-frame clones, and not every one. V and J calls and clone size are given by that table; D and trimming were obtained from the DNA. The data contain 90,000 or so clones, roughly 85% of them singletons. The chain links TRBV5-1 to TRBJ2-5; 7 positions match TRBD1. This receptor was taken from a man in his 60s with acute or convalescent COVID-19. Material for sequencing was peripheral blood. CDR3 sequence (DNA): TGCGCCAGCAGCCGATTAGGGCAGGGGGACGAGACCCAGTACTTC. It is translated as CASSRLGQGDETQYF.